This T cell receptor (beta chain) was captured in a study of T cells in Graves' hyperthyroidism and ophthalmopathy. In its sample, this clonotype was seen many times. Its antigen is still unknown. Study-wide findings and caveats: Blood also contained most expanded thyroid clonotypes above 0.001.

Using RNA transcripts as the source, TCR beta CDR3 regions were amplified. TCR CDR3 underwent first-round RT-PCR with the HTBI primer set. TCRdb redid the calling of the multiplex PCR reads with MiXCR, one entry per CDR3 protein. The data contain more than 300,000 distinct CDR3 sequences, approximately 17% of them singletons. Patients affected by ophthalmopathy presented a Clinical Activity Score of at least 3, a NOSPECS grade of at least 4, and disease duration below 3 months. Exclusion criteria comprised uncontrolled infection, other autoimmune disease, pregnancy or lactation. The V and J ends lost 1 base and 7 bases respectively, with 10 bases between them. The CDR3 sequence is 14 residues long. Germline V lookup: CDR1 LGHDT, CDR2 YNNKEL (reference sequence).

This sequence originates from a man in his late teens or twenties with Graves' ophthalmopathy. The chain couples TRBV3-1 to TRBJ1-4; tentatively, D is TRBD1 (5 bases). Sequences were obtained from blood. The CDR3 coding sequence is TGTGCCAGCAGCCAAGTGGGGGGGAGTGAAAAACTGTTTTTT. This encodes CASSQVGGSEKLFF.